The entry below gives a single T cell receptor (beta chain) sequence along with its context. The data were taken from a study of blood T cell repertoires in COVID-19. Produced via immunoSEQ multiplex PCR; TCRdb's table is partial and in-frame only. The data contain tens of thousands of clones, approximately 80% of them singletons. The V and J ends lost 8 bases and 3 bases respectively, with 10 bases between them. Per the germline V gene, CDR1 is SNHLY and CDR2 is FYNNEI. The length of the CDR3 is 12 residues. Sequenced material: peripheral blood. This TCR came from a woman in her 50s with acute or convalescent COVID-19. This chain joins TRBV2 and TRBJ1-1; a weak D match, TRBD1 (5 bases). CDR3 region: CASRDFYTEAFF. The CDR3 coding sequence is TGTGCCAGCCGGGACTTCTACACTGAAGCTTTCTTT.